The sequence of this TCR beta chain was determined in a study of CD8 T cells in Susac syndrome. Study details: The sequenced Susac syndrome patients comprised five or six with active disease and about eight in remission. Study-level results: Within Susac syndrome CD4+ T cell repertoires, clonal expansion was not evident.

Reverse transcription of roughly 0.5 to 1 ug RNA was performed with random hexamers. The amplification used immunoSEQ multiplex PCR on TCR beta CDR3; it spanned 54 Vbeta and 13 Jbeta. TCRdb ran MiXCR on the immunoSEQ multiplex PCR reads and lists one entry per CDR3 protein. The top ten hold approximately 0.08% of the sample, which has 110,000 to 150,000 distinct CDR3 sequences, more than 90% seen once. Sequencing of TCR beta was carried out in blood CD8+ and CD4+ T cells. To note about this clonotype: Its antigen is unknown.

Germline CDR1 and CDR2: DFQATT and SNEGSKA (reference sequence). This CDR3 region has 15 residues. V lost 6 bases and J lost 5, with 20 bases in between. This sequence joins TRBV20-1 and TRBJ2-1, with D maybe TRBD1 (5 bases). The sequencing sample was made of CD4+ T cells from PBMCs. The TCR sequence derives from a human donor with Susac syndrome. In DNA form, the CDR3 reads TGCAGTGCCCCCCCGAGTGACAGCCCCAACAATGAGCAGTTCTTC. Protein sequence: CSAPPSDSPNNEQFF.